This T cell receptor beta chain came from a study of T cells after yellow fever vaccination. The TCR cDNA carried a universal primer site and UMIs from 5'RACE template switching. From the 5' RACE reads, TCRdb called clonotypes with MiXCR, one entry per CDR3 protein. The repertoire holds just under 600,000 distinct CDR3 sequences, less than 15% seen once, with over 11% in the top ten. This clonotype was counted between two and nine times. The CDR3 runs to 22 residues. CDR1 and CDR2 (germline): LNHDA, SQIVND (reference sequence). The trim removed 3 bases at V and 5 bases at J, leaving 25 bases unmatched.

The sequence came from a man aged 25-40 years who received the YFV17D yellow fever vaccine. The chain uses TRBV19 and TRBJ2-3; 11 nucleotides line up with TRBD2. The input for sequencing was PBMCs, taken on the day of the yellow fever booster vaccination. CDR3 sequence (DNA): TGTGCCAGTAGTATGGGGTTGGGTTCTAGCGGGAGGAGGGGTGGGGCCAGAGATACGCAGTATTTT. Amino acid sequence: CASSMGLGSSGRRGGARDTQYF.